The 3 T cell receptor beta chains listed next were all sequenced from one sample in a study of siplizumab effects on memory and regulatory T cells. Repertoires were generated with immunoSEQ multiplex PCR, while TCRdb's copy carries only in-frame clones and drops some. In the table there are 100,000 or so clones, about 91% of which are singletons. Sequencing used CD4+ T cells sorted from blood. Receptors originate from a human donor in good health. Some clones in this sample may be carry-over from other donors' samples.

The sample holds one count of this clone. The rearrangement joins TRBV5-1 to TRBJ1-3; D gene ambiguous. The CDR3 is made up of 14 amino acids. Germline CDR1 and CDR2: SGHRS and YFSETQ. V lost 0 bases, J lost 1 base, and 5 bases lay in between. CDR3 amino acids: CASSLESSGNTIYF. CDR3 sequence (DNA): TGCGCCAGCAGCTTGGAGTCTTCTGGAAACACCATATATTTT. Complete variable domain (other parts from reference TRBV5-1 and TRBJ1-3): KAGVTQTPRYLIKTRGQQVTLSCSPISGHRSVSWYQQTPGQGLQFLFEYFSETQRNKGNFPGRFSGRQFSNSRSEMNVSTLELGDSALYLCASSLESSGNTIYFGEGSWLTVV.

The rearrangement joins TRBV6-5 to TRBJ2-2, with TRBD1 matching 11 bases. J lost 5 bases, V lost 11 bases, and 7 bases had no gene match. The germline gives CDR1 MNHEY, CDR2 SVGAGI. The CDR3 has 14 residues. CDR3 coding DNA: TGTGCCGTTAAGGACAGGGGGCGAACCGGGGAGCTGTTTTTT. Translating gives CAVKDRGRTGELFF.

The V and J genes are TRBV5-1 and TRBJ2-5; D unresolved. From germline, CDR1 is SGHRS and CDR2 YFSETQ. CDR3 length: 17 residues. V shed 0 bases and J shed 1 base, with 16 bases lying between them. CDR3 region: CASSLAIRLYIQETQYF. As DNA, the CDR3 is TGCGCCAGCAGCTTGGCTATTCGATTGTACATCCAAGAGACCCAGTACTTC.